Included here is one T cell receptor beta chain sequence, with context. This specimen comes from a study of blood T cell repertoires in COVID-19. The V gene's germline CDR1 is LNHDA and CDR2 SQIVND (reference sequence). The CDR3 is 16 residues long. V lost 7 bases and J 2 bases, leaving 20 bases between the germline ends. Authors' data handling: Estimation of nucleated cell counts was performed using reference gene primer amplification. This table comes from immunoSEQ multiplex PCR, and its TCRdb copy is limited to in-frame clones, with some not included. V and J calls and clone size are copied from that table; D and trimming were computed from the DNA. Of 330,000 or so clones listed, approximately 88% were seen once; the top ten hold over 4.5%.

The V gene is TRBV19, the J gene TRBJ1-2; D possibly corresponds to TRBD1 (5 bases). The source of this sequence is a man younger than 40 who had recovered from COVID-19. What was sequenced was PBMCs or T cells enriched from blood (not recorded which). This chain's CDR3 is CASTKGQPVTNYGYTF. The DNA for the CDR3 is TGTGCCAGTACCAAGGGGCAGCCGGTGACCAACTATGGCTACACCTTC.